These 32 T cell receptor beta chains were sequenced from one sample in a study of control samples from healthy donors and cancer patients. The repertoire was sequenced with immunoSEQ multiplex PCR; TCRdb's copy has only in-frame clones and lacks some. The profile shows approximately 52,000 clones, roughly nine tenths of them singletons. Sequences were obtained from PBMCs. These receptors all come from a man between 60 and 75 years old with head and neck cancer.

This chain joins TRBV7-9 and TRBJ1-2, with TRBD1 identical over 7 bases. J was trimmed by 6 bases and V by 4 bases; bases with no gene match: 14. The CDR3 covers 16 residues. Germline lookup yields CDR1 SEHNR and CDR2 FQNEAQ (reference sequence). The CDR3 bases are TGTGCCAGCAGCTCCCGAGGCGGAACAGGGGCGGATGGCTACACCTTC. It codes for CASSSRGGTGADGYTF.

The V gene is TRBV19, the J gene TRBJ1-5; possible D gene TRBD1, 5 bases. The CDR3 is 14 residues long. The germline gives CDR1 LNHDA, CDR2 SQIVND (reference sequence). Trimming took off 5 bases at V and 7 bases at J, with 15 bases between the two ends. As DNA, the CDR3 is TGTGCCAGTAGTGGGGCCAGGGCAGGGCAGCCCCAGCATTTT. Its protein product is CASSGARAGQPQHF.

The chain carries TRBV6-5 and TRBJ2-7; 9 bases agree with TRBD1. Germline CDR1 MNHEY, CDR2 SVGAGI. Unmatched junction bases numbered 10, after V lost 6 bases and J lost 13 bases. This CDR3 comprises 12 residues. The DNA of the CDR3 is TGTGCCAGCAGCACCCGACAGGGGGGTAGTTACTTC. Protein: CASSTRQGGSYF.

This chain links TRBV12-3 or TRBV12-4 with TRBJ2-2; TRBD2 aligns across 9 bases. Losses at the gene ends were 10 bases for V and 3 bases for J; bases not matched to a gene: 3. The length of the CDR3 is 13 residues. CDR3 sequence reads: CATQREDTGELFF. DNA of the CDR3: TGTGCCACCCAGCGGGAGGACACCGGGGAGCTGTTTTTT.

This chain joins TRBV11-2 and TRBJ2-2; no clear D gene. Trimming removed 6 bases at V and 2 bases at J, with 7 bases between. Germline values: CDR1 SGHAT, CDR2 FQNNGV. The CDR3 length is 13 residues. CDR3 DNA: TGTGCCAGCAGACCGGACAACACCGGGGAGCTGTTTTTT. Translation gives CASRPDNTGELFF.

This clone came up once. The rearrangement links TRBV9 to TRBJ2-7; D possibly corresponds to TRBD2 (6 bases). CDR1 is SGDLS and CDR2 is YYNGEE in the germline V gene. This CDR3 is built from 15 residues. Deletions cut 0 bases from V and 0 bases from J, with 10 bases between. In DNA form, the CDR3 reads TGTGCCAGCAGCGTAGCACCGGGACTCTCCTACGAGCAGTACTTC. This sequence encodes CASSVAPGLSYEQYF.

The rearrangement links TRBV9 to TRBJ1-3; D ambiguous. The CDR3 covers 15 residues. V was shortened by 0 bases and J by 0 bases, with 7 bases between the two germline ends. Germline V lookup: CDR1 SGDLS, CDR2 YYNGEE. CDR3 sequence reads: CASSVDISSGNTIYF. CDR3 DNA sequence: TGTGCCAGCAGCGTAGATATAAGCTCTGGAAACACCATATATTTT. Full variable domain (remainder filled in from reference TRBV9 and TRBJ1-3): DSGVTQTPKHLITATGQRVTLRCSPRSGDLSVYWYQQSLDQGLQFLIQYYNGEERAKGNILERFSAQQFPDLHSELNLSSLELGDSALYFCASSVDISSGNTIYFGEGSWLTVV.

This clone was seen more than once but under ten times. CDR3 in DNA: TGTGCCAGCAGCCAACTACGCGGGGAGCTGTTTTTT. The encoded protein is CASSQLRGELFF. The chain is built from TRBV7-3 and TRBJ2-2; D is unresolved. This CDR3 has 12 residues. The V and J ends lost 5 bases and 7 bases respectively, with 8 bases between them. Germline values: CDR1 SGHTA, CDR2 FQGTGA.

Notes on this clone: The same CDR3 can be traced to other DNA sequences in this sample. The gene calls are TRBV11-2 and TRBJ2-7; weak D call: TRBD2 (7 bases). Trimming cost V 0 bases and J 6 bases, with 15 bases left between them. The CDR3 runs 15 residues. Germline lookup yields CDR1 SGHAT and CDR2 FQNNGV. For the CDR3, the DNA is TGTGCCAGCAGCTTAGAGGGGGGGGCCGGGGGCGAGCAGTACTTC. Its translation is CASSLEGGAGGEQYF.

The rearrangement uses TRBV25-1 and TRBJ2-1; no reliable D call. V lost 10 bases and J 5 bases, leaving 24 bases between the germline ends. This CDR3 region has 16 residues. CDR1 and CDR2 (germline): MGHDK, SYGVNS. CDR3 nucleotide sequence: TGTGCCAACGAAAGGATCTGCCAGTCTTCCGACAATGAGCAGTTCTTC. Translated: CANERICQSSDNEQFF.

J is TRBJ2-5 and V is TRBV5-6; perhaps TRBD1 as D (6 bases). The V and J ends lost 4 bases and 2 bases respectively, with 12 bases between them. Germline V gives CDR1 SGHDT, CDR2 YYEEEE. This CDR3 spans 14 amino acids. This CDR3 is CASSPPGAQETQYF. The CDR3 nucleotides are TGTGCCAGCAGCCCTCCAGGGGCTCAAGAGACCCAGTACTTC.

The gene calls are TRBV5-4 and TRBJ2-1; either TRBD1 or TRBD2 may supply D (6 bases each). This CDR3 is built from 16 residues. V was trimmed by 3 bases and J by 6 bases, leaving 19 bases between them. CDR1 is SGHNT, CDR2 YYREEE, per germline (reference sequence). The CDR3 DNA reads TGTGCCAGCAGCTACGTGAGGGGGGCGGCGCTCAATGAGCAGTTCTTC. Protein product: CASSYVRGAALNEQFF.

The DNA for the CDR3 is TGTGCCAGCAGCTCCTTCGTGGGAGGGGGCACAGATACGCAGTATTTT. It encodes CASSSFVGGGTDTQYF. J is TRBJ2-3 and V is TRBV7-6; 7 bases agree with TRBD2. The CDR3 totals 16 residues. Losses at the gene ends were 4 bases for V and 1 base for J; bases not matched to a gene: 8. Germline CDR1 is SGHVS and CDR2 is FNYEAQ.

The rearrangement uses TRBV7-9 and TRBJ2-5; D gene ambiguous. The CDR3 length is 13 residues. Germline CDR1 reads SEHNR; CDR2 reads FQNEAQ (reference sequence). Trimming shortened V by 3 bases and J by 4 bases, and 9 bases separated the two germline ends. CDR3 DNA sequence: TGTGCCAGCAGCTTCACAGCCCCAGAGACCCAGTACTTC. Its translation is CASSFTAPETQYF. Full variable domain (missing parts from reference TRBV7-9 and TRBJ2-5): DTGVSQNPRHKITKRGQNVTFRCDPISEHNRLYWYRQTLGQGPEFLTYFQNEAQLEKSRLLSDRFSAERPKGSFSTLEIQRTEQGDSAMYLCASSFTAPETQYFGPGTRLLVL.

The V call is TRBV10-1, the J call TRBJ2-5, with a tentative D call TRBD1 (7 bases). In germline, CDR1 is WNHNN, CDR2 SYGVQD (reference sequence). The CDR3 runs to 16 residues. Trimming left V 0 bases short and J 5 bases short, with 16 bases between. The CDR3 region is CASSESNQGGQETQYF. CDR3 coding DNA: TGCGCCAGCAGTGAGTCGAACCAGGGGGGCCAGGAGACCCAGTACTTC.

V usage is TRBV7-2 and J usage is TRBJ2-1; TRBD2 aligns across 8 bases. The germline V gene encodes CDR1 SGHTA and CDR2 FQGNSA. The V and J ends lost 1 base and 7 bases, in that order; junction bases with no gene match: 6. The CDR3 totals 15 residues. CDR3 DNA: TGTGCCAGCAGCTTAGTCCGGGGGGGGATTAATGAGCAGTTCTTC. This encodes CASSLVRGGINEQFF.

The chain combines TRBV12-3 or TRBV12-4 with TRBJ2-7; 7 nucleotides match TRBD2. The length of the CDR3 is 13 residues. V was pared by 4 bases and J by 3 bases, with 3 bases of the junction left unmatched. CDR3 in DNA: TGTGCCAGCAGTTCTAGCGGAATCTACGAGCAGTACTTC. It yields the protein CASSSSGIYEQYF.

V gene TRBV5-1 combines with J gene TRBJ2-5, with unresolved D. Trimming shortened V by 0 bases and J by 5 bases, and 8 bases separated the two germline ends. The length of the CDR3 is 13 residues. Germline V lookup: CDR1 SGHRS, CDR2 YFSETQ. The CDR3 here is CASSLAALETQYF. In DNA, the CDR3 is TGCGCCAGCAGCTTGGCGGCCCTGGAGACCCAGTACTTC.

This clone was found once. The chain has TRBV5-1 and TRBJ1-1; D not certain. Trimming cost V 0 bases and J 1 base, with 7 bases left between them. Germline V gene data show CDR1 as SGHRS and CDR2 as YFSETQ. The CDR3 has 14 amino acids. This CDR3 reads CASSLDRPNTEAFF. DNA for the CDR3: TGCGCCAGCAGCTTGGACAGACCGAACACTGAAGCTTTCTTT.

This clone was recorded once. The rearrangement links TRBV19 to TRBJ2-7; D perhaps matches TRBD1 (6 bases). This CDR3 region has 12 residues. Looked up from germline, CDR1 is LNHDA and CDR2 is SQIVND (reference sequence). Trimming cost V 5 bases and J 3 bases, with 8 bases left between them. CDR3 amino acids: CASSARGYEQYF. The DNA for the CDR3 is TGTGCCAGTAGTGCCAGGGGCTACGAGCAGTACTTC.

The J gene is TRBJ1-3, the V gene TRBV11-2, with unresolved D. Germline V gene lookup returns CDR1 SGHAT and CDR2 FQNNGV. V was shortened by 2 bases and J by 4 bases, with 3 bases between the two germline ends. The CDR3 has 12 residues. The CDR3, as DNA: TGTGCCAGCAGCTTACAGGGAAACACCATATATTTT. Its translation: CASSLQGNTIYF.

The chain uses TRBV27 and TRBJ2-7; 7 nucleotides agree with TRBD2. Germline V gene data show CDR1 as MNHEY and CDR2 as SMNVEV (reference sequence). V shed 8 bases and J 2 bases; nucleotides not matched to a gene: 6. The length of the CDR3 is 13 residues. The CDR3 reads CASGASGAYEQYF. CDR3 in DNA: TGTGCCAGCGGCGCTAGCGGAGCCTACGAGCAGTACTTC.

The CDR3 is CASSLAYSGGAYNEQFF. CDR3 coding DNA: TGTGCCAGCAGCTTAGCGTATAGCGGGGGGGCCTACAATGAGCAGTTCTTC. The chain carries TRBV7-8 and TRBJ2-1; 11 bases line up with TRBD2. The V and J ends lost 0 bases and 2 bases, in that order; junction bases with no gene match: 3. Germline V gene sequence: CDR1 SGHVS, CDR2 FQNEAQ. The CDR3 loop spans 17 amino acids.

The V and J genes are TRBV6-2 or TRBV6-3 and TRBJ1-1, with 8 bases aligning to TRBD1. The CDR3 has 14 residues. The germline V gene encodes CDR1 MNHEY and CDR2 SVGEGT. Losses at the gene ends were 4 bases for V and 6 bases for J; bases not matched to a gene: 7. This CDR3 reads CASSFPGGSAEAFF. The CDR3 DNA reads as TGTGCCAGCAGTTTTCCAGGGGGCTCGGCTGAAGCTTTCTTT.

This clone was detected a few times. This sequence joins TRBV6-2 or TRBV6-3 and TRBJ1-2, with D hard to call. V was cut by 4 bases and J by 8 bases, with 5 bases left in between. The CDR3 sequence is 10 residues long. Germline CDR1 reads MNHEY; CDR2 reads SVGEGT. As DNA, the CDR3 is TGTGCCAGCAGTTCTGTCGGCTACACCTTC. Translation gives CASSSVGYTF.

The V and J genes are TRBV30 and TRBJ2-7, with 7 positions matching TRBD1. The CDR3 runs 12 residues. From germline, CDR1 is GTSNPN and CDR2 SVGIG (reference sequence). V was clipped by 5 bases and J by 1 base; unmatched bases: 2. The CDR3 DNA sequence: TGTGCCTGGGTGGGACAGTCCTACGAGCAGTACTTC. The encoded protein is CAWVGQSYEQYF.

The rearrangement links TRBV10-3 to TRBJ2-7; D is possibly TRBD1 or TRBD2 (5 bases each). The ends were cut back, 6 bases at V and 6 bases at J, with 12 bases in the middle. The germline V gene encodes CDR1 ENHRY and CDR2 SYGVKD. This CDR3 comprises 12 residues. CDR3 residues: CAIRGDSREQYF. The CDR3 DNA follows: TGTGCCATCAGGGGAGACAGTCGCGAGCAGTACTTC.

This rearrangement joins TRBV6-5 to TRBJ2-7; possible D gene TRBD2, 6 bases. This CDR3 has 12 amino acids. The germline gives CDR1 MNHEY, CDR2 SVGAGI. Trimming took off 8 bases at V and 5 bases at J, with 13 bases between the two ends. In nucleotides, the CDR3 is TGTGCCAGCTCCCAGCGACTAGACGAGCAGTACTTC. Its translation is CASSQRLDEQYF.

The sample holds a few counts of this clone. The chain employs TRBV9 and TRBJ1-6; D gene uncertain. Trimming removed 4 bases from V and 7 bases from J, with 12 bases in between. This CDR3 region has 14 residues. Germline lookup yields CDR1 SGDLS and CDR2 YYNGEE. The CDR3 region is CASSYGRQNSPLHF. The CDR3 nucleotides read TGTGCCAGCAGCTACGGGAGACAAAATTCACCCCTCCACTTT.

The V and J genes are TRBV27 and TRBJ2-7, with 13 bases matching TRBD2. Germline V gene lookup returns CDR1 MNHEY and CDR2 SMNVEV (reference sequence). J was trimmed by 6 bases and V by 4 bases; bases with no gene match: 12. The CDR3 covers 17 residues. CDR3 in DNA: TGTGCCAGCAGTTCCTCGGGACTAGCGGGGCAACCAACCGAGCAGTACTTC. It translates to CASSSSGLAGQPTEQYF.

V and J are TRBV5-1 and TRBJ2-1, with D perhaps being TRBD1 or TRBD2 (6 bases each). V lost 4 bases, J lost 7 bases, and 15 bases lay in between. CDR1 is SGHRS and CDR2 is YFSETQ in the germline V gene. This CDR3 has 14 residues. The CDR3 spells CASSPEGQRNEQFF. DNA for the CDR3: TGCGCCAGCAGCCCGGAGGGACAAAGAAATGAGCAGTTCTTC.

The chain couples TRBV9 to TRBJ1-2, with 8 bases matching TRBD1. The V gene's germline CDR1 is SGDLS and CDR2 YYNGEE. After removal of 7 bases from V and 4 bases from J, the junction contained 6 bases not matched to a gene. CDR3 size: 13 residues. The DNA of the CDR3 is TGTGCCAGCGCTACAGGGGGTACCTATGGCTACACCTTC. Translating gives CASATGGTYGYTF.